Here is one TCR beta chain with its context. The data originate from a study of blood T cell repertoires in COVID-19. Overall study context: Both acute and convalescent COVID-19 samples were obtained from the United States, Italy and Spain.

In the authors' workflow: Amplified reference gene primers provided the basis for estimating nucleated cell counts. The data were produced by immunoSEQ multiplex PCR, yet TCRdb's version contains in-frame clones alone and is incomplete. That table supplies the V and J calls and clone size; D and trimming were determined from the DNA. The table includes 55,000 to 65,000 clones, 90% to 95% detected once. This CDR3 region has 15 residues. V lost 6 bases to trimming and J lost 5 bases; unmatched junction nucleotides: 11. Germline loops: CDR1 SGHRS, CDR2 YFSETQ. The sequenced material came from peripheral blood. This chain connects TRBV5-1 to TRBJ2-3, with 8 bases identical to TRBD2. The receptor comes from a human donor in a cohort sampled during active COVID-19. The CDR3 protein is CASTTRGGPRDTQYF. In nucleotides, the CDR3 is TGCGCCAGCACTACCCGGGGGGGCCCTAGAGATACGCAGTATTTT.